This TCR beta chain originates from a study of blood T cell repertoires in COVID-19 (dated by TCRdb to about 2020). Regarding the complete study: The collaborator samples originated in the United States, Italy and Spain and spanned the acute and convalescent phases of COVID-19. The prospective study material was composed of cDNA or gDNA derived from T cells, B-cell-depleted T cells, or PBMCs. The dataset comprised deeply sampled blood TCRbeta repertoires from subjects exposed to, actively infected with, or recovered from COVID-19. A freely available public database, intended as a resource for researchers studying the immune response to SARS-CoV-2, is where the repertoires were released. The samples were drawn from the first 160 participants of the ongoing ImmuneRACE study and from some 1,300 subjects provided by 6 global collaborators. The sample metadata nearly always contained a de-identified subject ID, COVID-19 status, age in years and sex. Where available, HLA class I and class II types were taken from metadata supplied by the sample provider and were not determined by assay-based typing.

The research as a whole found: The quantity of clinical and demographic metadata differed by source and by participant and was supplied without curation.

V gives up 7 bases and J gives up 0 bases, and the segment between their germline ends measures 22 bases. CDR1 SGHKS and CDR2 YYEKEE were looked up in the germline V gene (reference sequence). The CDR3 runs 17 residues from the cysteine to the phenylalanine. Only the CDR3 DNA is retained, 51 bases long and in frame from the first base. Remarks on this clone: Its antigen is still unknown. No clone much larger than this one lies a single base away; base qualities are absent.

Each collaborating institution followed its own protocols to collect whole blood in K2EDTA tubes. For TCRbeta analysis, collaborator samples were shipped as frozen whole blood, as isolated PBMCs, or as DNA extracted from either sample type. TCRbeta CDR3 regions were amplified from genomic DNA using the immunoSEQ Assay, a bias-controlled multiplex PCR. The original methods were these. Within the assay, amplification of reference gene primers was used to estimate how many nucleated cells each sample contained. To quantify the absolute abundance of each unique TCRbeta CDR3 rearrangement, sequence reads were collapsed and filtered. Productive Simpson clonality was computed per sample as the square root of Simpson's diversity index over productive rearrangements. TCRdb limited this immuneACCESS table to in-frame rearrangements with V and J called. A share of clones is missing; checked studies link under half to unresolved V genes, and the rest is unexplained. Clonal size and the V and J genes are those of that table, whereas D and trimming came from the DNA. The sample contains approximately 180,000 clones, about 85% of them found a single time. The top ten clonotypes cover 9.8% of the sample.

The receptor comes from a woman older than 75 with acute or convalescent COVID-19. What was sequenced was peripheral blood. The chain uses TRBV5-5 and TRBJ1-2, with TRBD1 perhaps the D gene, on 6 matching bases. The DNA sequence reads TGTGCCAGCTTCTCCCTAGTATCCGGGACATCTAACTATGGCTACACCTTC. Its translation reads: CASFSLVSGTSNYGYTF.